The rows below give T cell receptor beta chains drawn from one sample of a study of metastatic and nonmetastatic thyroid tumors. Using MiXCR, TCRdb reanalyzed the PCR reads. This table has fewer than 25,000 clones, around a sixth appearing once. The sequencing sample was made of blood. The source is a female donor with papillary thyroid cancer or a benign thyroid nodule (not recorded which). Some clones in this sample may be carry-over from other donors' samples. Both conserved end residues are part of each CDR3. D genes are given only for firm matches. The size entry is marked missing in some rows and otherwise reads once, few, many or a size class.

cdr3_aa,cdr3_nt,clone_size,v_call,d_call,j_call
CASSHRLAHEQFF,TGTGCCAGCAGCCATCGACTAGCGCATGAGCAGTTCTTC,many,TRBV3-1,TRBD2,TRBJ2-1
CSASPNPGTRSRNEQSF,TGCAGCGCTAGTCCAAACCCGGGGACTAGATCCAGGAATGAGCAGTCCTTC,-,TRBV20-1,TRBD2,TRBJ2-1
CSASTGTGSGYTF,TGCAGTGCTAGTACCGGGACAGGAAGTGGCTACACCTTC,once,TRBV20-1,TRBD1,TRBJ1-2
CSAGRGLGNYGYTF,TGCAGCGCCGGCAGGGGCTTGGGAAACTATGGCTACACCTTC,many,TRBV29-1,-,TRBJ1-2
CASSLGAGGPTDTQYF,TGTGCCAGCAGCTTAGGGGCGGGGGGGCCCACAGATACGCAGTATTTT,many,TRBV7-3,TRBD2,TRBJ2-3
CASSFFGSYEQYF,TGTGCCAGCAGTTTTTTCGGATCCTACGAGCAGTACTTC,few,TRBV28,-,TRBJ2-7
CASSLHSGKNTGELFF,TGTGCCAGCAGCTTACATAGCGGGAAGAACACCGGGGAGCTGTTTTTT,-,TRBV11-1,TRBD2,TRBJ2-2
CASSQYSLAGGAGELFF,TGCGCCAGCAGCCAGTACTCTTTAGCGGGAGGGGCCGGGGAGCTGTTTTTT,many,TRBV10-2,TRBD2,TRBJ2-2
CASSQGFNYGYTF,TGTGCCAGCAGTCAGGGATTTAACTATGGCTACACCTTC,many,TRBV28,-,TRBJ1-2
CASSPGDGEIETQYF,TGCGCCAGCAGCCCGGGGGACGGGGAGATAGAGACCCAGTACTTC,many,TRBV5-1,-,TRBJ2-5
CAWTMGNSPLHF,TGTGCCTGGACGATGGGGAATTCACCCCTCCACTTT,many,TRBV30,-,TRBJ1-6
CASRSSGYTGELFF,TGTGCCAGCAGATCGAGCGGATACACCGGGGAGCTGTTTTTT,many,TRBV6-1,-,TRBJ2-2
CASSPEGPSGGQGADTQYF,TGTGCCAGCAGTCCCGAAGGTCCAAGCGGAGGGCAGGGCGCAGATACGCAGTATTTT,-,TRBV28,-,TRBJ2-3
CASSLSSEQYF,TGTGCCAGCTCACTCTCCAGCGAGCAGTACTTC,many,TRBV18,-,TRBJ2-7
CASSEGQGTYNEQFF,TGTGCCAGCAGCGAGGGACAGGGTACATACAATGAGCAGTTCTTC,many,TRBV9,TRBD1,TRBJ2-1
CASSFRRLNNEQFF,TGTGCCAGCAGTTTCCGTAGGCTGAACAATGAGCAGTTCTTC,many,TRBV6-1,-,TRBJ2-1
CASSYSRGSSGNTIYF,TGTGCCAGCAGTTACTCCAGGGGCAGCTCTGGAAACACCATATATTTT,many,TRBV6-5,-,TRBJ1-3
CASIRHSYEQYF,TGTGCCAGCATTCGTCACTCCTACGAGCAGTACTTC,many,TRBV6-1,-,TRBJ2-7
CASSSKNFGRETQYF,TGTGCCAGCAGCTCGAAAAATTTCGGTCGAGAGACCCAGTACTTC,many,TRBV11-3,-,TRBJ2-5
CSARDPMLSSDTQYF,TGCAGTGCTAGAGATCCCATGCTCAGTTCAGATACGCAGTATTTT,many,TRBV20-1,-,TRBJ2-3
CASSLAGLGTEAFF,TGTGCCAGCAGCTTGGCAGGGTTGGGAACTGAAGCTTTCTTT,-,TRBV5-6,-,TRBJ1-1
CASSLKGRNYGYTF,TGTGCCAGCAGCCTAAAGGGACGGAACTATGGCTACACCTTC,-,TRBV12-3/TRBV12-4,-,TRBJ1-2
CASSLTGGAFGELFF,TGTGCCAGCAGTTTAACAGGGGGCGCGTTCGGGGAGCTGTTTTTT,many,TRBV27,TRBD1,TRBJ2-2
CASSDSGLAGGYNEQFF,TGTGCCAGCAGTGACTCCGGACTAGCGGGAGGCTACAATGAGCAGTTCTTC,many,TRBV25-1,TRBD2,TRBJ2-1
CASGYKGADTQYF,TGTGCCAGCGGTTACAAGGGCGCAGATACGCAGTATTTT,-,TRBV6-2/TRBV6-3,-,TRBJ2-3
CASSFDRGGEQYF,TGTGCCAGCAGCTTCGACAGGGGAGGCGAGCAGTACTTC,medium-sized,TRBV11-2,TRBD1,TRBJ2-7
CASSPLDRATGELFF,TGTGCCAGCAGCCCATTGGACAGGGCCACCGGGGAGCTGTTTTTT,many,TRBV28,TRBD1,TRBJ2-2
CASSRGDTPSRETQYF,TGTGCCAGCAGTAGGGGGGACACCCCATCGAGAGAGACCCAGTACTTC,many,TRBV6-2/TRBV6-3,-,TRBJ2-5
CASSSPSGTGGSGANVLTF,TGTGCCAGCAGTTCTCCTTCCGGGACAGGGGGGTCTGGGGCCAACGTCCTGACTTTC,many,TRBV6-5,TRBD1,TRBJ2-6
CASSRAENTEAFF,TGCGCCAGCTCCCGGGCAGAGAACACTGAAGCTTTCTTT,many,TRBV10-2,-,TRBJ1-1
CSGGTSNTEAFF,TGCAGCGGGGGGACAAGTAACACTGAAGCTTTCTTT,many,TRBV20-1,-,TRBJ1-1
CAKWRRGLAGNTGELFF,TGTGCTAAATGGAGGCGGGGACTAGCGGGGAACACCGGGGAGCTGTTTTTT,once,TRBV30,TRBD2,TRBJ2-2
CASRRTGIHNEQFF,TGTGCCAGCAGGCGGACAGGAATCCACAATGAGCAGTTCTTC,many,TRBV12-3/TRBV12-4,TRBD1,TRBJ2-1
CASRPPGLAGEKETQYF,TGTGCCAGCAGACCTCCGGGACTAGCGGGAGAAAAAGAGACCCAGTACTTC,many,TRBV28,TRBD2,TRBJ2-5
CASSPRTGENYEQYF,TGTGCCAGCAGCCCACGGACAGGGGAAAACTACGAGCAGTACTTC,many,TRBV7-6,TRBD1,TRBJ2-7
CSARTSGSSYEQYF,TGCAGTGCCCGGACTAGCGGGAGCTCCTACGAGCAGTACTTC,medium-sized,TRBV20-1,TRBD2,TRBJ2-7
CASSPTQILYNNQPQHF,TGTGCCAGCAGTCCCACGCAAATCCTATATAACAATCAGCCCCAGCATTTT,many,TRBV27,-,TRBJ1-5
CASSLGASGRTDTQYF,TGTGCCAGCAGCTTAGGGGCTAGCGGGAGGACAGATACGCAGTATTTT,many,TRBV11-1,TRBD2,TRBJ2-3
CASTPAGTSGSDEQFF,TGTGCCAGCACCCCAGCGGGGACTAGCGGGAGTGATGAGCAGTTCTTC,many,TRBV6-1,TRBD2,TRBJ2-1
CASSVEQVGGSQPQHF,TGTGCCAGCAGTGTCGAACAGGTTGGGGGCAGTCAGCCCCAGCATTTT,few,TRBV12-3/TRBV12-4,-,TRBJ1-5
CSARGPGTSGSTDTQYF,TGCAGTGCTAGAGGCCCCGGGACTAGCGGGAGCACAGATACGCAGTATTTT,many,TRBV20-1,TRBD2,TRBJ2-3
CASSYRQVHTDTQYF,TGTGCCAGCAGTTATCGACAGGTCCACACAGATACGCAGTATTTT,many,TRBV2,-,TRBJ2-3
CASRPGLGPTNEKLFF,TGTGCCAGCAGACCGGGACTGGGGCCAACTAATGAAAAACTGTTTTTT,many,TRBV2,-,TRBJ1-4
CASSRYTGRDTQYF,TGTGCCAGCAGCCGGTACACAGGGAGGGATACGCAGTATTTT,many,TRBV6-1,-,TRBJ2-3
CASSAGVGANVLTF,TGCGCCAGCAGTGCGGGTGTGGGGGCCAACGTCCTGACTTTC,-,TRBV5-1,-,TRBJ2-6
CSVVWDTTSYEQYF,TGCAGCGTTGTTTGGGACACCACTTCCTACGAGCAGTACTTC,many,TRBV29-1,-,TRBJ2-7
CASSQLFPGGRKGFYEQYF,TGCGCCAGCAGCCAGCTCTTCCCGGGAGGGCGGAAAGGGTTCTACGAGCAGTACTTC,-,TRBV4-1,TRBD2,TRBJ2-7
CASSLNSRPYGYTF,TGTGCCAGCAGTTTGAACAGCAGACCCTATGGCTACACCTTC,-,TRBV6-1,-,TRBJ1-2
CASSQGDRRVSSYNEQFF,TGTGCCAGCAGCCAAGGAGACCGACGAGTTAGCTCCTACAATGAGCAGTTCTTC,-,TRBV3-1,-,TRBJ2-1